This T cell receptor beta chain is from a study of tissue T cells after allogeneic stem cell transplantation. The time point: mouse harvest day 14 after allogeneic transplant. The graft held 10^6 splenic CD5+ T cells and 10^7 T-cell-depleted bone marrow cells. Some clones are missing from TCRdb's copy, which holds only in-frame ones; the method was immunoSEQ multiplex PCR. The table records about 9,000 clones, roughly 38% of them present only once. Trimming at V came to 6 bases and at J to 3 bases, leaving 3 bases not matched to a gene. Per the germline V gene, CDR1 is KGHPV and CDR2 is FQNQEV (reference sequence). CDR3 length: 14 residues. The sample holds a few counts of this clone. Gene names refer to mouse genes. The read falls 1 residue short of the CDR3 end, and the missing part is taken from the germline J gene.

Sequenced: skin. The clonotype was recovered from a female BALB/c mouse given C57BL/6 T cells with graft-versus-host disease after an allogeneic hematopoietic cell transplant. V is TRBV26 and J is TRBJ1-4; 8 nucleotides match TRBD1. The DNA read from the CDR3 is TGTGCCAGCAGCCGACAGGGGCCCAACGAAAGATTATTT. Protein sequence: CASSRQGPNERLF. The CDR3 in full is CASSRQGPNERLFF.